The following is a TCR beta chain sequence with its context. It lacks a known antigen. Nothing much larger sits one base from this clone, and base qualities are not available. This record belongs to a study of radiotherapy plus CTLA-4 blockade in lung cancer (dated by TCRdb to 2016 to 2019). About the study as a whole: Objective responses were observed in roughly a sixth of enrolled patients, and disease control was achieved in approximately 32%. Overall study outcomes, separate from this receptor: After treatment with radiotherapy and ipilimumab, TCR clones that originated in tumors expanded in peripheral blood. Increased serum interferon-beta after radiation, together with early dynamic changes in blood T cell clones, were reported to be the strongest predictors of response.

The study tested focal radiation therapy combined with CTLA-4 blockade (ipilimumab) in patients with chemo-refractory metastatic non-small-cell lung cancer. Receptor amplification or capture employed the immunoSEQ multiplex PCR assay. Held by TCRdb, this immuneACCESS table contains in-frame sequences only and omits some clones. Under half of the omission traces to an unresolved V gene where checked; the cause of the rest is unknown. In all, the sample holds some 70,000 clones, and 79% of those were seen once. Approximately 9.3% of the sample goes to the ten largest clones. Based on the germline V gene, the CDR1 and CDR2 sequences are SGHRS and YFSETQ. The CDR3, from cysteine to phenylalanine, totals 14 residues. Only the CDR3 DNA is retained, 42 bases long and in frame from the first base. Trimming takes 4 bases from V and 2 bases from J, and the germline ends sit 12 bases apart.

Sequenced here: peripheral blood, sampled from a patient treated with radiotherapy plus ipilimumab. The chain is encoded by TRBV5-1 joined to TRBJ2-5, and perhaps TRBD1 as D gene, on 6 matching bases. This TCR derives from a human donor with non-small cell lung cancer who had a complete response to radiotherapy plus ipilimumab. For the CDR3, the sequence is CASSVGTIQETQYF. The bases are TGCGCCAGCAGCGTCGGGACAATTCAAGAGACCCAGTACTTC.